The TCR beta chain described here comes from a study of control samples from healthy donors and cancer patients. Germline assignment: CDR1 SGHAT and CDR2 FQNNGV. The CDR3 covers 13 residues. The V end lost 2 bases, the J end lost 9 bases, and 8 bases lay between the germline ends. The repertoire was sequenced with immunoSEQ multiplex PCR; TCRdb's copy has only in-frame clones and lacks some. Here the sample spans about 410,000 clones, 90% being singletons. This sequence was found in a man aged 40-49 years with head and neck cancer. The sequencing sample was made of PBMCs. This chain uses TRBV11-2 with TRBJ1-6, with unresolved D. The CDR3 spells CASSLSESSPLHF. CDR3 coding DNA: TGTGCCAGCAGCTTATCTGAGAGTTCACCCCTCCACTTT.